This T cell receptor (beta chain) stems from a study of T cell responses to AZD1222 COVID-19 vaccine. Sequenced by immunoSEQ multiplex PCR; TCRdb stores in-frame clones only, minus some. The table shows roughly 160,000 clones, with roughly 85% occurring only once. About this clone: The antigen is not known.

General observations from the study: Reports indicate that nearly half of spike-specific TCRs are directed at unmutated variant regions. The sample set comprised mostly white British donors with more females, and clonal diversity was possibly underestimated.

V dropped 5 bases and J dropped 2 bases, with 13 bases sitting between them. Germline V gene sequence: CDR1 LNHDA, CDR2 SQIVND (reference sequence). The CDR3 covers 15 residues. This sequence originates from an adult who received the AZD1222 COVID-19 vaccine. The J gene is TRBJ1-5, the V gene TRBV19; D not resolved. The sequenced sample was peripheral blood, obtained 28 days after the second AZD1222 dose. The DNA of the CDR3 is TGTGCCAGTAGTTTCACCGGGTTGGGCAATCAGCCCCAGCATTTT. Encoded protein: CASSFTGLGNQPQHF.